This T cell receptor (beta chain) was identified during a study of blood T cell repertoires in COVID-19 (dated by TCRdb to 2020 to 2021). General notes on the study: Samples covering the acute and convalescent phases of COVID-19 were provided by collaborators in the United States, Italy and Spain. The material from the prospective study consisted of cDNA or gDNA derived from T cells, B-cell-depleted T cells, or PBMCs. Deeply sampled blood TCRbeta repertoires from subjects exposed to, actively infected with, or recovered from COVID-19 were included in the dataset. A freely available public database, intended as a resource for researchers studying the immune response to SARS-CoV-2, is where the repertoires were released. The samples were drawn from the first 160 participants of the ongoing ImmuneRACE study and from 950 to 1,500 subjects provided by 6 global collaborators. The sample metadata nearly always contained a de-identified subject ID, COVID-19 status, age in years and sex. HLA class I and class II types, where available, came from metadata supplied by the sample provider rather than from assay-based typing.

The investigation overall reported the following: Clinical and demographic metadata were provided uncurated, with the amount varying by source and participant.

This clone was seen once. It lacks a known antigen. There are no base qualities to consult, and no much larger clone falls within one base. The collaborating institutions used their own protocols to collect whole blood in K2EDTA tubes. For TCRbeta analysis, collaborators shipped samples as frozen whole blood, isolated PBMCs, or DNA extracted from either of those sample types. From the germline V gene, CDR1 is SNHLY and CDR2 is FYNNEI. Trimming costs V 6 bases and J 0 bases, and their ends lie 11 bases apart. The CDR3 covers 15 residues, taking in both the cysteine and the phenylalanine. CDR3 DNA is the only sequence kept; it has 45 bases, read in frame from the first base. The immunoSEQ Assay, a bias-controlled multiplex PCR, was used to amplify TCRbeta CDR3 regions from genomic DNA. The source study handled its data this way. The number of nucleated cells in each sample was estimated from the amplification of reference gene primers within the assay. To quantify the absolute abundance of each unique TCRbeta CDR3 rearrangement, sequence reads were collapsed and filtered. Productive Simpson clonality was computed per sample as the square root of Simpson's diversity index over productive rearrangements. This immuneACCESS table, as held by TCRdb, lists in-frame sequences with V and J called but not all clones. Of the missing ones, under half trace to an unresolved V gene in checked studies; the others have no known cause. The V and J calls and clone size are taken from that table; D and trimming were inferred from the DNA. The sample contains about 16,000 clones, around 80% of them found a single time. The ten largest clones capture approximately 26% of the sample.

The TCR originated in a woman aged 65 to 85 with active COVID-19. The specimen sequenced was peripheral blood. The chain employs TRBV2 and TRBJ1-4; no D gene call is confident. The DNA sequence is given as TGTGCCAGCAGGGTCGAGTCGGCAACTAATGAAAAACTGTTTTTT. Protein translation: CASRVESATNEKLFF.